This T cell receptor beta chain appears in the sequencing data of a study of CD8 T cells in ankylosing spondylitis. Whole-study findings and limits: Matched synovial fluid from ankylosing spondylitis patients was reported to be enriched for disease-linked clones. A TCR beta motif made of about 8 highly homologous variants seemed typical of ankylosing spondylitis blood. Before this, some motif variants had been reported in reactive arthritis synovial fluid and blood.

TCRdb re-called the 5' RACE reads through MiXCR, storing one row per CDR3 protein. The sample yields approximately 500,000 distinct CDR3 sequences, roughly 13% seen once. Germline values: CDR1 DFQATT, CDR2 SNEGSKA (reference sequence). CDR3 size: 14 residues. V lost 3 bases and J lost 4, with 13 bases in between. This clonotype appeared a few times. Its antigen is unidentified. Material for sequencing was blood, either unsorted or a sorted T cell fraction (not recorded which). The chain couples TRBV20-1 to TRBJ1-5; no reliable D call. The clonotype originates from a male donor with ankylosing spondylitis. For the CDR3, the DNA is TGCAGTGCTAGTGGGAGGGAAGGAAATCAGCCCCAGCATTTT. Encoded protein: CSASGREGNQPQHF.